Each of the 18 T cell receptor beta chains below was sequenced from the same sample in a study of blood T cell repertoires in COVID-19. The protocol was immunoSEQ multiplex PCR, while the TCRdb copy is restricted to in-frame clones and leaves out a portion. Of about 250,000 clones listed, around 88% are singletons. Material for sequencing was peripheral blood. These receptor sequences come from a man aged 35 to 55 with active or convalescent COVID-19.

This rearrangement joins TRBV6-1 to TRBJ1-5; no clear D gene. V lost 3 bases, J lost 4 bases, and 7 bases lay in between. CDR1 and CDR2 (germline): MNHNS, SASEGT. The CDR3 covers 13 residues. CDR3 residues: CASSDGGNQPQHF. The CDR3 DNA sequence: TGTGCCAGCAGTGACGGAGGGAATCAGCCCCAGCATTTT.

The chain carries TRBV28 and TRBJ1-6, with TRBD1 identical over 7 bases. CDR1 and CDR2 (germline): MDHEN, SYDVKM. The CDR3 consists of 14 residues. Unmatched junction bases numbered 5, after V lost 5 bases and J lost 7 bases. The CDR3 coding sequence is TGTGCCAGCAGTACGACAGGGCTGAATTCACCCCTCCACTTT. Protein sequence: CASSTTGLNSPLHF.

The V call is TRBV12-3 or TRBV12-4, the J call TRBJ1-1; D perhaps matches TRBD1 (6 bases). V was cut by 5 bases and J by 9 bases, with 13 bases left in between. The CDR3 contains 12 residues. In nucleotides, the CDR3 is TGTGCCAGCAGTCCAGCACAGGGAAAAGCTTTCTTT. It specifies CASSPAQGKAFF.

The chain recombines TRBV5-6 with TRBJ1-1; D is unresolved. Trimming removed 0 bases at V and 0 bases at J, with 6 bases between. The length of the CDR3 is 14 residues. Germline CDR1 reads SGHDT; CDR2 reads YYEEEE. The CDR3 coding sequence is TGTGCCAGCAGCTTGGGACATCTGAACACTGAAGCTTTCTTT. Amino acid sequence: CASSLGHLNTEAFF. Together with reference TRBV5-6 and TRBJ1-1, the CDR3 gives the full variable domain: DAGVTQSPTHLIKTRGQQVTLRCSPKSGHDTVSWYQQALGQGPQFIFQYYEEEERQRGNFPDRFSGHQFPNYSSELNVNALLLGDSALYLCASSLGHLNTEAFFGQGTRLTVV.

The rearrangement links TRBV5-4 to TRBJ2-1; 8 nucleotides line up with TRBD1. This CDR3 spans 18 amino acids. The trim removed 2 bases at V and 2 bases at J, leaving 12 bases unmatched. CDR1 SGHNT and CDR2 YYREEE come from the germline V gene (reference sequence). The CDR3 region is CASSFQGAPHTTYNEQFF. The CDR3 DNA follows: TGTGCCAGCAGCTTTCAGGGGGCCCCCCACACAACCTACAATGAGCAGTTCTTC. Based on the CDR3 plus reference TRBV5-4 and TRBJ2-1, the full variable domain is ETGVTQSPTHLIKTRGQQVTLRCSSQSGHNTVSWYQQALGQGPQFIFQYYREEENGRGNFPPRFSGLQFPNYSSELNVNALELDDSALYLCASSFQGAPHTTYNEQFFGPGTRLTVL.

This sequence joins TRBV6-2 or TRBV6-3 and TRBJ1-5, with 7 bases aligning to TRBD1. This CDR3 is built from 16 residues. Germline values: CDR1 MNHEY, CDR2 SVGEGT. V dropped 6 bases and J dropped 3; count of bases not matched to a gene: 11. The CDR3 is CASSPLGTATNQPQHF. The CDR3 region has the DNA TGTGCCAGCAGCCCTTTGGGGACAGCGACCAATCAGCCCCAGCATTTT.

CDR3 nucleotides: TGTGCCAGCAGCTTAGAGAACAGTAATCAGCCCCAGCATTTT. Residues: CASSLENSNQPQHF. The chain uses TRBV7-9 and TRBJ1-5, with D unresolved. V lost 1 base and J lost 4, with 8 bases in between. The CDR3 has 14 amino acids. CDR1 is SEHNR and CDR2 is FQNEAQ in the germline V gene (reference sequence).

Only one count was recorded for this clone. V and J are TRBV7-9 and TRBJ1-4; a possible D gene is TRBD1 (6 bases). Germline CDR1 is SEHNR and CDR2 is FQNEAQ (reference sequence). This CDR3 comprises 14 residues. The V end was cut by 4 bases, the J end by 5 bases, with 11 bases between. CDR3 coding DNA: TGTGCCAGCAGCTCAAGACAGGTGAATGAAAAACTGTTTTTT. Translation gives CASSSRQVNEKLFF.

This chain links TRBV15 with TRBJ1-2; the match to TRBD1 covers 7 bases. With V trimmed by 0 bases and J by 6 bases, 7 bases remained unmatched. This CDR3 is built from 15 residues. Germline assignment: CDR1 LNHNV and CDR2 YYDKDF (reference sequence). Written as DNA, the CDR3 is TGTGCCACCAGCAGAGATCGGACAGGAAAAGATGGCTACACCTTC. Its protein is CATSRDRTGKDGYTF.

The CDR3 DNA follows: TGTGCCAGCAGCTTAGCTGTGGGACAGGGCAATTCACCCCTCCACTTT. This encodes CASSLAVGQGNSPLHF. This rearrangement joins TRBV7-8 to TRBJ1-6, with 9 bases identical to TRBD1. In germline, CDR1 is SGHVS, CDR2 FQNEAQ. After removal of 0 bases from V and 7 bases from J, the junction contained 4 bases not matched to a gene. The CDR3 contains 16 residues.

The rearrangement uses TRBV10-3 and TRBJ1-6, with D perhaps matching TRBD1 (6 bases). There are 12 residues in the CDR3. V shed 7 bases and J shed 10 bases, with 11 bases lying between them. Germline CDR1 reads ENHRY; CDR2 reads SYGVKD. The CDR3 region is CAIKAGESPLHF. The CDR3 region has the DNA TGTGCCATCAAAGCAGGGGAATCACCCCTCCACTTT.

This rearrangement joins TRBV4-1 to TRBJ1-4; 8 bases are shared with TRBD1. V shed 4 bases, J shed 8 bases, and the junction held 9 bases outside the gene matches. Per germline, CDR1 MGHRA and CDR2 YSYEKL. This CDR3 spans 15 amino acids. CDR3: CASSLGQGAGEKLFF. In nucleotides, the CDR3 is TGCGCCAGCAGCCTTGGACAGGGAGCAGGGGAAAAACTGTTTTTT.

The chain couples TRBV5-6 to TRBJ1-4; D is perhaps TRBD1 (6 bases). This CDR3 has 15 amino acids. V was clipped by 4 bases and J by 0 bases, with 10 bases between them. Germline CDR1 reads SGHDT; CDR2 reads YYEEEE. The CDR3 sequence: CASSGPGATNEKLFF. The CDR3 DNA reads as TGTGCCAGCAGCGGCCCAGGGGCAACTAATGAAAAACTGTTTTTT.

This sequence joins TRBV7-9 and TRBJ2-1, with TRBD1 identical over 7 bases. The CDR3 runs 16 residues. The trim removed 3 bases at V and 4 bases at J, leaving 9 bases unmatched. From germline, CDR1 is SEHNR and CDR2 FQNEAQ (reference sequence). In DNA form, the CDR3 reads TGTGCCAGCAGCTTCTCCGGGACAGCGAAGTACAATGAGCAGTTCTTC. It yields the protein CASSFSGTAKYNEQFF.

The chain is built from TRBV11-3 and TRBJ2-1; TRBD2 aligns across 12 bases. V lost 1 base to trimming and J lost 4 bases; unmatched junction nucleotides: 8. Germline V CDR1 and CDR2: SGHNT, YENEEA. The CDR3 runs to 18 residues. Here the CDR3 DNA reads TGTGCCAGCAGCTTAGTCCGACTAGCGGGGGACAGATACAATGAGCAGTTCTTC. Translated, it gives CASSLVRLAGDRYNEQFF.

The chain carries TRBV27 and TRBJ2-7; possibly TRBD1 for D (5 bases). CDR1 and CDR2 (germline): MNHEY, SMNVEV (reference sequence). Trimming removed 6 bases from V and 2 bases from J, with 23 bases in between. The CDR3 contains 17 residues. In DNA, the CDR3 is TGTGCCAGCAGCCTTCACCACCTAGGGGCGTCTACCTACGAGCAGTACTTC. Encoded protein: CASSLHHLGASTYEQYF.

This clone was recorded only once. CDR3 sequence: CASSPSSGGSYGYTF. CDR3 DNA sequence: TGTGCCAGCAGCCCTTCGTCGGGGGGTTCCTATGGCTACACCTTC. The chain recombines TRBV2 with TRBJ1-2; D is perhaps TRBD1 (5 bases). The CDR3 is 15 amino acids. Germline lookup yields CDR1 SNHLY and CDR2 FYNNEI. V lost 6 bases, J lost 4 bases, and 18 bases lay in between.

The chain links TRBV29-1 to TRBJ2-4; D unresolved. This CDR3 region has 15 residues. Germline values: CDR1 SQVTM, CDR2 ANQGSEA. Trimming removed 4 bases at V and 0 bases at J, with 13 bases between. The CDR3 bases are TGCAGCGTTGGAGAAGCGACTCTAGCCAAAAACATTCAGTACTTC. It codes for CSVGEATLAKNIQYF.